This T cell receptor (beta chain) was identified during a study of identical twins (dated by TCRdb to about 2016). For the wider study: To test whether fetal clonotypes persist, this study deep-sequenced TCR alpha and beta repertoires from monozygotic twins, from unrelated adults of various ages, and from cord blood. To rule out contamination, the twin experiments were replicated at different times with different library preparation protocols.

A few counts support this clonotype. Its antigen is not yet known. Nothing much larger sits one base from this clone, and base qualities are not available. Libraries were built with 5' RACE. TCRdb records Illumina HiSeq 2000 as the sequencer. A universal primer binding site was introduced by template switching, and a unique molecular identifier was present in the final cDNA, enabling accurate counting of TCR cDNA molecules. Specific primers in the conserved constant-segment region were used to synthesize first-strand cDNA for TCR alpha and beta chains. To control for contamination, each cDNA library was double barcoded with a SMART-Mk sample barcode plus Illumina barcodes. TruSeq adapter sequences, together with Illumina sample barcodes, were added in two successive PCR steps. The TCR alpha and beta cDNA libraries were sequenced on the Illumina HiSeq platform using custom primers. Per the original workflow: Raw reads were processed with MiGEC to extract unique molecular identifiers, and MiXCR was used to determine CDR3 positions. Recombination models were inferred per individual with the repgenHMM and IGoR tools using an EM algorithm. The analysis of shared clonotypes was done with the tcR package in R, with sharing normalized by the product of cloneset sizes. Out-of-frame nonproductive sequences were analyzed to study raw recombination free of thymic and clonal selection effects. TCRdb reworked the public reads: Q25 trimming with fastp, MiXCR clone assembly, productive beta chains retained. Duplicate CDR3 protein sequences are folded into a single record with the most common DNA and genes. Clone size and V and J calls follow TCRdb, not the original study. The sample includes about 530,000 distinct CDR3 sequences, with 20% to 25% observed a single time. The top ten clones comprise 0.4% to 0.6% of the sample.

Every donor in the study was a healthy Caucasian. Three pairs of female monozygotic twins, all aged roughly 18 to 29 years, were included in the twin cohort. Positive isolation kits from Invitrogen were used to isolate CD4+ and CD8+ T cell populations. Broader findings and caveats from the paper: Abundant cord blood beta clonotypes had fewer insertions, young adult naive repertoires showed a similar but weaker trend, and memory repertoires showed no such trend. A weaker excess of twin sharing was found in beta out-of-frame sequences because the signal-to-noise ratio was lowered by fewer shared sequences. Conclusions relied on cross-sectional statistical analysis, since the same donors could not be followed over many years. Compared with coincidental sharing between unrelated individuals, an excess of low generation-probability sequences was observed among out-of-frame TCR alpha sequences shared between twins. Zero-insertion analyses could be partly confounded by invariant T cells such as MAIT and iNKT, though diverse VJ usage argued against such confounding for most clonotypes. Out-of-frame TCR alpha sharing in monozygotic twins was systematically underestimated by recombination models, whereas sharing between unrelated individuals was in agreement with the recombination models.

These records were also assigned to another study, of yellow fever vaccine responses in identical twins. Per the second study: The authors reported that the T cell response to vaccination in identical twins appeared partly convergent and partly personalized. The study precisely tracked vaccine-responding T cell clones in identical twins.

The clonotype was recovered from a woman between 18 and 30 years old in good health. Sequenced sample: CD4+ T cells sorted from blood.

The sequenced DNA: TGCAGTGCTGTGGGACAGTCGAACACTGAAGCTTTCTTT. This is translated as CSAVGQSNTEAFF. Recombination linked TRBV20-1 to TRBJ1-1; the central 7 bases match TRBD1. The CDR3 sequence holds 13 residues, the cysteine and phenylalanine included. Left in the record is the CDR3 DNA by itself, 39 bases read in frame from the first base. The germline V end is reduced by 5 bases and the J end by 1 base; junction bases left unmatched: 4. The germline V gene encodes CDR1 DFQATT and CDR2 SNEGSKA (reference sequence).